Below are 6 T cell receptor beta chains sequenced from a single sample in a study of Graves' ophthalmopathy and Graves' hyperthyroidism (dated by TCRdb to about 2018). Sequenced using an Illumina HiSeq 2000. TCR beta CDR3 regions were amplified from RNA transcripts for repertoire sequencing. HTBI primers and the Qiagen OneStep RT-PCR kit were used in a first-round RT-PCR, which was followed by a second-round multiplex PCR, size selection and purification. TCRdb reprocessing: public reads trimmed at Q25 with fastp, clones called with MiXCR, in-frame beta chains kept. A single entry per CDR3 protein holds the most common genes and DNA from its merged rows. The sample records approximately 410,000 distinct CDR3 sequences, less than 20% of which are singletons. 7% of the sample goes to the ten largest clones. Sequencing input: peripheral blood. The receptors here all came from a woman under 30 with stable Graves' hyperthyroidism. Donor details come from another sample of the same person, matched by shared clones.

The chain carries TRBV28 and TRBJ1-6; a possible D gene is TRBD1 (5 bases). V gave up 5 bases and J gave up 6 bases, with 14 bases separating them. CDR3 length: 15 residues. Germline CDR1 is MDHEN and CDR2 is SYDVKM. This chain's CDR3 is CASSGDLSGNSPLHF. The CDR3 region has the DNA TGTGCCAGCAGTGGGGACTTGTCCGGTAATTCACCCCTCCACTTT.

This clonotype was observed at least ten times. The CDR3 loop reads CASSSSGGTQETQYF. DNA of the CDR3: TGTGCCAGCAGTTCCAGCGGGGGGACCCAAGAGACCCAGTACTTC. The chain combines TRBV7-3 with TRBJ2-5; the match to TRBD2 covers 9 bases. The CDR3 has 15 amino acids. After removal of 6 bases from V and 1 base from J, the junction contained 6 bases not matched to a gene. Germline V gene data show CDR1 as SGHTA and CDR2 as FQGTGA.

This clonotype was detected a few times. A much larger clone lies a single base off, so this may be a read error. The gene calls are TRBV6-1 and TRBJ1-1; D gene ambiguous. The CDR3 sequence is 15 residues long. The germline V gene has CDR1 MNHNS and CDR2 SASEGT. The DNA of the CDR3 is TGTGCCAGCAGATCCACCCAGGTTTTGTCAGGTGAAGCTTGCTTT. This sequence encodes CASRSTQVLSGEACF.

The CDR3 spells CASSAGGRAEAFF. CDR3 nucleotide sequence: TGTGCCAGCAGTGCGGGGGGTAGGGCTGAAGCTTTCTTT. This chain uses TRBV2 with TRBJ1-1; D is possibly TRBD1 (5 bases). The germline V gene encodes CDR1 SNHLY and CDR2 FYNNEI. The CDR3 covers 13 residues. Between the trimmed V and J ends, which lost 4 bases and 6 bases, there was a span of 12 bases.

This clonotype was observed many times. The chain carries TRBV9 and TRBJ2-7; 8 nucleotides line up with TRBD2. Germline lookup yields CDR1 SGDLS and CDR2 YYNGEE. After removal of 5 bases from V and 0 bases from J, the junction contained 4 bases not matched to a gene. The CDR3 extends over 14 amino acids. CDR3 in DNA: TGTGCCAGCAGTTCGGGACTAGACTCCTACGAGCAGTACTTC. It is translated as CASSSGLDSYEQYF.

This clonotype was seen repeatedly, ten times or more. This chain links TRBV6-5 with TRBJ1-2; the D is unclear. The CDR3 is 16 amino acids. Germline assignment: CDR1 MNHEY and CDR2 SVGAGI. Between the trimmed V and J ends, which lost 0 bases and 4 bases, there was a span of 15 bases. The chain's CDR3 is CASSYSKPRDTYGYTF. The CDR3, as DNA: TGTGCCAGCAGTTACTCGAAGCCCCGGGATACCTATGGCTACACCTTC.